The 21 T cell receptor beta chains given below trace back to one sample, sequenced in a study of T cell responses to AZD1222 COVID-19 vaccine. Data came from immunoSEQ multiplex PCR; TCRdb stores just in-frame clones and leaves some out. The data hold just under 95,000 clones, with roughly 88% observed a single time. Sequencing used peripheral blood, obtained on day 0 of AZD1222 vaccination. These receptor sequences come from an adult in good health.

V is TRBV7-8 and J is TRBJ2-6; 7 nucleotides match TRBD1. CDR1 and CDR2 from the germline V gene are SGHVS and FQNEAQ. The CDR3 consists of 20 residues. V lost 5 bases, J lost 2 bases, and 18 bases stayed unmatched. CDR3 amino acids: CASSPIRTTGKSPGANVLTF. CDR3 coding DNA: TGTGCCAGCAGCCCCATCCGAACGACAGGGAAGTCCCCTGGGGCCAACGTCCTGACTTTC.

V and J are TRBV11-2 and TRBJ2-2; D not certain. CDR3 length equals 13 residues. In germline, CDR1 is SGHAT, CDR2 FQNNGV. Trimming took off 5 bases at V and 4 bases at J, with 8 bases between the two ends. CDR3 in DNA: TGTGCCAGCAGCCCGCCGGGCACCGGGGAGCTGTTTTTT. Encoded protein: CASSPPGTGELFF.

J is TRBJ2-3 and V is TRBV11-3; D unclear. The V gene lost 1 base and the J gene lost 1 base, with 15 bases spanning the gap. Germline CDR1 SGHNT, CDR2 YENEEA. This CDR3 region has 17 residues. Written as DNA, the CDR3 is TGTGCCAGCAGCTTAGGTGGGCGGCCCTGGGGCACAGATACGCAGTATTTT. Translated, it gives CASSLGGRPWGTDTQYF.

The chain couples TRBV7-6 to TRBJ2-3; TRBD1 matches 12 bases. The CDR3 covers 18 residues. The trim removed 1 base at V and 6 bases at J, leaving 11 bases unmatched. Germline V gene data show CDR1 as SGHVS and CDR2 as FNYEAQ. Here the CDR3 reads CASSLGGWGTGGADTQYF. In nucleotides, the CDR3 is TGTGCCAGCAGCTTAGGCGGATGGGGGACAGGGGGCGCCGATACGCAGTATTTT.

The chain carries TRBV5-6 and TRBJ2-5; tentatively, D is TRBD1 (5 bases). The CDR3 is made up of 15 amino acids. Germline loops: CDR1 SGHDT, CDR2 YYEEEE. Deletions cut 2 bases from V and 3 bases from J, with 14 bases between. This chain's CDR3 is CASSFSLQGEETQYF. CDR3 bases: TGTGCCAGCAGCTTCAGTCTTCAGGGCGAAGAGACCCAGTACTTC.

The chain combines TRBV18 with TRBJ1-3, with 12 bases identical to TRBD1. V lost 3 bases and J lost 0; bases outside the gene matches: 3. Germline values: CDR1 KGHSH, CDR2 LQKENI. This CDR3 comprises 17 residues. In DNA form, the CDR3 reads TGTGCCAGCTCACCCGGGACAGGGGGCCCCTCTGGAAACACCATATATTTT. Protein sequence: CASSPGTGGPSGNTIYF.

This sequence joins TRBV7-2 and TRBJ1-5; TRBD1 aligns across 7 bases. V lost 1 base to trimming and J lost 6 bases; unmatched junction nucleotides: 6. Germline assignment: CDR1 SGHTA and CDR2 FQGNSA. The CDR3 spans 15 residues. The CDR3 spells CASSLEAGGLQPQHF. The DNA for the CDR3 is TGTGCCAGCAGCTTAGAGGCAGGGGGTCTTCAGCCCCAGCATTTT.

This clone showed up just once. The chain recombines TRBV10-3 with TRBJ1-1, with D tentatively TRBD1 (5 bases). Germline CDR1 reads ENHRY; CDR2 reads SYGVKD. The V and J ends lost 4 bases and 2 bases respectively, with 11 bases between them. The CDR3 is 14 amino acids. This CDR3 reads CAISVRGLNTEAFF. The DNA of the CDR3 is TGTGCCATCAGTGTTAGGGGCTTAAACACTGAAGCTTTCTTT.

This clone was seen only once. V and J are TRBV2 and TRBJ2-7, with D uncertain. The CDR3 sequence is 13 residues long. The V end was cut by 3 bases, the J end by 1 base, with 7 bases between. Germline CDR1 SNHLY, CDR2 FYNNEI. CDR3 nucleotides: TGTGCCAGCAGTGATAACGGGTCCTACGAGCAGTACTTC. Its protein product is CASSDNGSYEQYF.

The rearrangement links TRBV4-3 to TRBJ1-5; D gene unclear. V gave up 1 base and J gave up 7 bases, with 8 bases separating them. The germline CDR1 and CDR2 sequences are LGHNA and YSLEER. This CDR3 contains 13 residues. Written as DNA, the CDR3 is TGCGCCAGCAGCCAAGGGAGGGAACAGCCCCAGCATTTT. Amino acids: CASSQGREQPQHF.

V and J are TRBV6-2 or TRBV6-3 and TRBJ1-5; D is possibly TRBD1 (5 bases). Looked up from germline, CDR1 is MNHEY and CDR2 is SVGEGT. The germline V and J ends were trimmed by 4 bases and 4 bases, with 11 bases remaining between them. The CDR3 totals 14 residues. The CDR3 DNA is TGTGCCAGCAGTTTGCGGGGGGGAAATCAGCCCCAGCATTTT. This codes for CASSLRGGNQPQHF.

V is TRBV4-2 and J is TRBJ2-6; 12 bases agree with TRBD1. The CDR3 runs 19 residues. With 3 bases clipped from V and 2 bases from J, the junction kept 8 bases outside the gene matches. Germline lookup yields CDR1 LGHNA and CDR2 YNFKEQ. The CDR3 DNA is TGTGCCAGCAGCCAGAAACCGGGACAGGGGGCTGCTGGGGCCAACGTCCTGACTTTC. Translating gives CASSQKPGQGAAGANVLTF.

The J gene is TRBJ2-5, the V gene TRBV11-2; 10 bases are a match to TRBD1. This CDR3 is built from 16 residues. Trimming removed 1 base from V and 5 bases from J; junction bases left unmatched: 7. The germline V gene has CDR1 SGHAT and CDR2 FQNNGV. Here the CDR3 DNA reads TGTGCCAGCAGCTTAGGGACGACAGGGGGCTTGGAGACCCAGTACTTC. Translated, it gives CASSLGTTGGLETQYF.

The CDR3 spells CASSTGSGPYGYTF. DNA of the CDR3: TGTGCCAGTAGCACTGGGTCGGGCCCCTATGGCTACACCTTC. V usage is TRBV19 and J usage is TRBJ1-2, with D uncertain. The V end was cut by 6 bases, the J end by 4 bases, with 15 bases between. Germline lookup yields CDR1 LNHDA and CDR2 SQIVND (reference sequence). The CDR3 runs to 14 residues.

This chain connects TRBV7-8 to TRBJ1-5; the D gene is possibly TRBD1 (5 bases). The CDR3 contains 17 residues. Germline loops: CDR1 SGHVS, CDR2 FQNEAQ. V was pared by 5 bases and J by 2 bases, with 19 bases between. DNA for the CDR3: TGTGCCAGCAGCCGAGGCGGGGCTCGCGGGGGCAATCAGCCCCAGCATTTT. It specifies CASSRGGARGGNQPQHF.

This clone was found once. The chain links TRBV7-9 to TRBJ1-2; TRBD1 is a possible D gene (5 bases). This CDR3 contains 14 residues. Germline V gene sequence: CDR1 SEHNR, CDR2 FQNEAQ (reference sequence). V was pared by 5 bases and J by 3 bases, with 13 bases between. The CDR3, as DNA: TGTGCCAGCAGCCAATATGGGGGTCACTATGGCTACACCTTC. Its translation: CASSQYGGHYGYTF.

This clone was detected only once. The chain has TRBV9 and TRBJ1-1; D is unresolved. Germline loops: CDR1 SGDLS, CDR2 YYNGEE. The CDR3 loop spans 15 amino acids. Trimming pared 2 bases from V and 0 bases from J, leaving 11 bases between. The CDR3 protein is CASSVQTGMNTEAFF. CDR3 in DNA: TGTGCCAGCAGCGTTCAGACGGGTATGAACACTGAAGCTTTCTTT. The whole variable domain, remainder taken from reference TRBV9 and TRBJ1-1, is DSGVTQTPKHLITATGQRVTLRCSPRSGDLSVYWYQQSLDQGLQFLIQYYNGEERAKGNILERFSAQQFPDLHSELNLSSLELGDSALYFCASSVQTGMNTEAFFGQGTRLTVV.

The V gene is TRBV7-2, the J gene TRBJ1-2, with D possibly matching TRBD1 (5 bases). Trimming removed 1 base from V and 4 bases from J, with 13 bases in between. The germline gives CDR1 SGHTA, CDR2 FQGNSA. This CDR3 contains 15 residues. CDR3 protein: CASSLDGGEPYGYTF. The DNA of the CDR3 is TGTGCCAGCAGCTTAGATGGGGGGGAACCCTATGGCTACACCTTC.

The chain carries TRBV15 and TRBJ1-1; no firm D call. Per the germline V gene, CDR1 is LNHNV and CDR2 is YYDKDF (reference sequence). V dropped 5 bases and J dropped 0 bases, with 7 bases sitting between them. The CDR3 is 13 residues long. The CDR3 sequence: CATSLDVNTEAFF. In DNA, the CDR3 is TGTGCCACCAGCTTAGACGTGAACACTGAAGCTTTCTTT.

The CDR3, as DNA: TGTGCCAGCAGTTACCAGAATACGCAGTATTTT. Translation: CASSYQNTQYF. The chain carries TRBV6-2 or TRBV6-3 and TRBJ2-3; D remains unclear. V lost 2 bases and J 7 bases, leaving 4 bases between the germline ends. Germline V lookup: CDR1 MNHEY, CDR2 SVGEGT. This CDR3 comprises 11 residues.

The chain recombines TRBV5-1 with TRBJ2-7, with a weak D call TRBD1 (6 bases). The germline gives CDR1 SGHRS, CDR2 YFSETQ. This CDR3 comprises 14 residues. V lost 0 bases and J lost 4, with 11 bases in between. The CDR3 DNA reads as TGCGCCAGCAGCTTGGTATGGGGGCCTTACGAGCAGTACTTC. It yields the protein CASSLVWGPYEQYF.